This T cell receptor beta chain was sequenced for a study of beta chain features in type 1 diabetes. Study conclusions and caveats: Shortening of TCRB CDR3s, moderate but significant, appeared in all four CD4+ subsets of Type 1 diabetes patients.

The entirety of the isolated RNA underwent reverse transcription, so expressed TCRB transcripts were sequenced. Naive, central memory and regulatory T cell samples came to a mean of roughly 3.9 million reads. The table came from immunoSEQ multiplex PCR; TCRdb's copy has only in-frame clones and leaves some out. Among under 300,000 clones listed, more than 11% were seen once. Germline V CDR1 and CDR2: LNHDA, SQIVND (reference sequence). V was cut by 4 bases and J by 2 bases, with 12 bases left in between. The CDR3 totals 14 residues. This clone was seen more than once but under ten times. Its antigen remains unidentified.

Sequencing was carried out using naive CD4+ T cells from blood. This chain joins TRBV19 and TRBJ2-7, with D possibly being TRBD1 (6 bases). This TCR derives from a man aged 30 to 39 with type 1 diabetes. The DNA of the CDR3 is TGTGCCAGTAGTACCAGGGACACAGCCTACGAGCAGTACTTC. Protein sequence: CASSTRDTAYEQYF.